A selection of T cell receptor beta chains follows, all from one sample in a study of vaccination effects on CD4 cells after COVID-19. Sequencing used immunoSEQ multiplex PCR; TCRdb keeps in-frame clones, though not all of them. The sample has 70,000 or so clones, roughly two thirds seen once. No cognate antigen is known for these TCRs. The specimen was CD4+ T cells from PBMCs cultured with HIV peptides, collected before COVID-19 vaccination. The receptors were sampled from a human donor who had a prior SARS-CoV-2 infection. Each CDR3 is given without its conserved first and last residue. Fields, in order: clone size, J gene, CDR3 length, V gene, CDR3 protein. Some rows have no size entry. The others give once, few or many, or a class for an expanded clone.

size: .; J: TRBJ1-3; length: 12; V: TRBV19; CDR3: ASSSSPRGNTIY
size: .; J: TRBJ1-1; length: 12; V: TRBV20-1; CDR3: SAIEPGQGVWAF
size: .; J: TRBJ1-5; length: 14; V: TRBV24-1; CDR3: ATSEGGRSANQPQH
size: .; J: TRBJ2-7; length: 11; V: TRBV25-1; CDR3: ATKGTHTYEQY
size: few; J: TRBJ1-6; length: 14; V: TRBV15; CDR3: ATSRIRDPSRSPLH
size: .; J: TRBJ1-1; length: 14; V: TRBV6-5; CDR3: ASSYSRGPMNTEAF
size: .; J: TRBJ1-6; length: 14; V: TRBV2; CDR3: ASSEVRSSYNSPLH
size: .; J: TRBJ2-7; length: 13; V: TRBV3-1/TRBV3-2; CDR3: ARREPLANSYEQY
size: .; J: TRBJ2-7; length: 13; V: TRBV5-4; CDR3: ASSPGLAGIGGQY
size: few; J: TRBJ1-1; length: 11; V: TRBV5-1; CDR3: ASSLAGPSRAF
size: .; J: TRBJ1-1; length: 11; V: TRBV2; CDR3: ASSEGMNTEAF
size: .; J: TRBJ2-3; length: 10; V: TRBV7-3; CDR3: ASSSNTDTQY
size: .; J: TRBJ1-1; length: 12; V: TRBV5-1; CDR3: ASSLFARNTEAF
size: few; J: TRBJ1-3; length: 14; V: TRBV19; CDR3: ASSMDRLSSGNTIY
size: .; J: TRBJ2-7; length: 13; V: TRBV27; CDR3: ASSSSSRGFYEQY
size: .; J: TRBJ2-3; length: 13; V: TRBV15; CDR3: ATSRRTELTDTQY
size: .; J: TRBJ1-4; length: 13; V: TRBV4-1; CDR3: ASSQDQSIGEKLF
size: .; J: TRBJ2-4; length: 13; V: TRBV7-3; CDR3: ASSKTGTGVNIQY
size: few; J: TRBJ2-7; length: 13; V: TRBV2; CDR3: ASSGQGQGGYEQY
size: many; J: TRBJ2-1; length: 13; V: TRBV7-3; CDR3: ASSLSGGQGREQF
size: few; J: TRBJ2-7; length: 10; V: TRBV7-9; CDR3: ASSLTGTEQY
size: .; J: TRBJ2-7; length: 12; V: TRBV5-1; CDR3: ASSLAGNGDEQY
size: .; J: TRBJ1-1; length: 13; V: TRBV4-2; CDR3: ASSQRQVLNTEAF
size: .; J: TRBJ2-7; length: 10; V: TRBV2; CDR3: ASSDERYEQY
size: .; J: TRBJ2-1; length: 13; V: TRBV9; CDR3: ASNRLAGGPNEQF
size: .; J: TRBJ1-3; length: 14; V: TRBV7-2; CDR3: ASSFSASNLGNTIY
size: .; J: TRBJ2-1; length: 14; V: TRBV5-4; CDR3: ASSPTSGRWGDEQF
size: .; J: TRBJ2-7; length: 14; V: TRBV30; CDR3: AWSVRPSAGGLQQY
size: .; J: TRBJ2-7; length: 13; V: TRBV6-5; CDR3: ASSPFGTGPYEQY
size: few; J: TRBJ1-3; length: 15; V: TRBV5-1; CDR3: ASSLDGRAYSGNTIY
size: few; J: TRBJ1-2; length: 10; V: TRBV19; CDR3: ASRPGGSGYT
size: .; J: TRBJ2-1; length: 14; V: TRBV5-1; CDR3: ASSPGTGIVIDEQF
size: .; J: TRBJ2-3; length: 15; V: TRBV11-2; CDR3: ASSTIAGGPSTDTQY
size: once; J: TRBJ2-1; length: 13; V: TRBV5-6; CDR3: ASSLANLVWNEQF
size: .; J: TRBJ2-3; length: 14; V: TRBV7-3; CDR3: ASSPTRGAGTDTQY
size: .; J: TRBJ2-5; length: 14; V: TRBV7-2; CDR3: ASSSGGLARQETQY
size: .; J: TRBJ2-7; length: 13; V: TRBV6-5; CDR3: ASSRRGDPSYEQY
size: .; J: TRBJ2-4; length: 9; V: TRBV7-2; CDR3: ASSFGYIQY
size: once; J: TRBJ2-5; length: 14; V: TRBV5-4; CDR3: ASSSPRQGEQETQY
size: .; J: TRBJ2-3; length: 13; V: TRBV7-9; CDR3: ASSPGQSSTDTQY
size: .; J: TRBJ2-3; length: 11; V: TRBV7-2; CDR3: ASSITRSDTQY
size: once; J: TRBJ2-7; length: 14; V: TRBV7-8; CDR3: ASSLGLAGATYEQY
size: .; J: TRBJ2-3; length: 13; V: TRBV7-2; CDR3: ASSLVAGVTDTQY
size: medium-sized; J: TRBJ1-2; length: 13; V: TRBV9; CDR3: ASSASQITNYGYT
size: .; J: TRBJ2-7; length: 15; V: TRBV4-2; CDR3: ASSQEAVLDRVYEQY
size: .; J: TRBJ1-4; length: 10; V: TRBV5-6; CDR3: ASSLAGGILF
size: .; J: TRBJ1-6; length: 12; V: TRBV11-2; CDR3: ASSPTGGASPLH
size: .; J: TRBJ2-2; length: 13; V: TRBV5-1; CDR3: ASSLGDGGGGELF
size: .; J: TRBJ2-7; length: 15; V: TRBV11-1; CDR3: ASSLALRLGVSYEQY
size: .; J: TRBJ2-7; length: 13; V: TRBV4-3; CDR3: ASSQDGTPSYEQY
size: .; J: TRBJ1-2; length: 11; V: TRBV27; CDR3: ASSFSGGYGYT
size: .; J: TRBJ1-6; length: 12; V: TRBV5-5; CDR3: ASSLDRGNSPLH
size: .; J: TRBJ2-7; length: 9; V: TRBV30; CDR3: AWSGGYEQY
size: .; J: TRBJ2-7; length: 13; V: TRBV5-1; CDR3: ASSLGGTGFYEQY
size: .; J: TRBJ2-5; length: 12; V: TRBV3-1/TRBV3-2; CDR3: ASSQNGQAGTQY
size: .; J: TRBJ2-7; length: 14; V: TRBV4-2; CDR3: ASSQEWDPGRYEQY
size: .; J: TRBJ1-2; length: 13; V: TRBV2; CDR3: ASSESDTPGGGYT
size: .; J: TRBJ2-1; length: 12; V: TRBV27; CDR3: ASSSVAGVLEQF
size: .; J: TRBJ2-7; length: 13; V: TRBV9; CDR3: ASSPLAGASYEQY